These 22 T cell receptor beta chains were all obtained from the same sample, sequenced in a study of shared clonotypes between healthy human individuals. This table comes from immunoSEQ multiplex PCR, and its TCRdb copy is limited to in-frame clones, with some not included. The sample has 2 million to 2.5 million clones; more than 90% are singletons. Sequenced sample: naive CD4+ T cells sorted from blood. The subset was: CD45RA+ positively selected. Receptor source: a man between 18 and 29 years old in good health.

The chain combines TRBV5-6 with TRBJ2-5; maybe TRBD2 (5 bases). Germline V gives CDR1 SGHDT, CDR2 YYEEEE. Trimming took 1 base from V and 5 from J, leaving 15 bases between them. This CDR3 is built from 15 residues. The CDR3 spells CASSLYVLGGETQYF. In DNA, the CDR3 is TGTGCCAGCAGCTTGTACGTTTTGGGCGGGGAGACCCAGTACTTC.

V usage is TRBV5-1 and J usage is TRBJ2-1; 7 nucleotides line up with TRBD2. Germline CDR1 SGHRS, CDR2 YFSETQ. The length of the CDR3 is 16 residues. V was pared by 4 bases and J by 1 base, with 8 bases of the junction left unmatched. CDR3 amino acids: CASSPQRGRSYNEQFF. The DNA of the CDR3 is TGCGCCAGCAGCCCCCAGCGGGGCCGGTCCTACAATGAGCAGTTCTTC.

The chain uses TRBV10-3 and TRBJ1-1; tentative D call: TRBD1 (6 bases). This CDR3 has 15 amino acids. The germline V and J ends were trimmed by 3 bases and 1 base, with 12 bases remaining between them. Germline CDR1 and CDR2: ENHRY and SYGVKD. This CDR3 is CAISDPPGANTEAFF. In nucleotides, the CDR3 is TGTGCCATCAGTGACCCGCCAGGGGCGAACACTGAAGCTTTCTTT.

The chain recombines TRBV6-1 with TRBJ1-5, with 8 bases aligning to TRBD1. Per germline, CDR1 MNHNS and CDR2 SASEGT. The CDR3 spans 15 residues. V trimming: 1 base; J trimming: 4 bases; junction bases outside the gene matches: 3. The CDR3 bases are TGTGCCAGCAGTGAAGGGACAGGGATGAATCAGCCCCAGCATTTT. Its protein is CASSEGTGMNQPQHF.

The chain links TRBV11-2 to TRBJ2-4, with D perhaps matching TRBD2 (6 bases). Per the germline V gene, CDR1 is SGHAT and CDR2 is FQNNGV. The germline V and J ends were trimmed by 2 bases and 6 bases, with 14 bases remaining between them. This CDR3 is 15 amino acids long. CDR3 loop: CASSLSTLGGNIQYF. CDR3 DNA: TGTGCCAGCAGCTTATCGACTCTCGGGGGAAACATTCAGTACTTC.

This sequence joins TRBV28 and TRBJ2-5, with 8 positions matching TRBD1. The CDR3 covers 15 residues. With 6 bases clipped from V and 3 bases from J, the junction kept 9 bases outside the gene matches. CDR1 and CDR2 (germline): MDHEN, SYDVKM. The CDR3 protein is CASSPRDRPKETQYF. The CDR3 DNA is TGTGCCAGCAGCCCCCGGGACAGGCCGAAAGAGACCCAGTACTTC. The whole variable domain, remainder taken from reference TRBV28 and TRBJ2-5, is DVKVTQSSRYLVKRTGEKVFLECVQDMDHENMFWYRQDPGLGLRLIYFSYDVKMKEKGDIPEGYSVSREKKERFSLILESASTNQTSMYLCASSPRDRPKETQYFGPGTRLLVL.

The genes are TRBV5-1 and TRBJ2-3, with 11 nucleotides matching TRBD2. V shed 2 bases, J shed 0 bases, and the junction held 14 bases outside the gene matches. Germline V CDR1 and CDR2: SGHRS, YFSETQ. CDR3 size: 20 residues. Here the CDR3 reads CASSLGGILAGGPSTDTQYF. The CDR3 bases are TGCGCCAGCAGCTTAGGAGGAATTCTAGCGGGAGGACCCAGCACAGATACGCAGTATTTT.

The chain couples TRBV6-5 to TRBJ1-5, with D unresolved. The CDR3 has 14 amino acids. The V and J ends lost 2 bases and 2 bases respectively, with 7 bases between them. Germline CDR1 is MNHEY and CDR2 is SVGAGI. The CDR3 DNA sequence: TGTGCCAGCAGTTACAGGGAGGGCAATCAGCCCCAGCATTTT. The encoded protein is CASSYREGNQPQHF.

This clone appeared a single time. At the DNA level, this CDR3 is encoded by other sequences in the same sample as well. The chain couples TRBV18 to TRBJ2-7, with TRBD1 matching over 7 bases. Trimming took 2 bases from V and 2 from J; bases not matched to a gene: 3. CDR3 size: 14 residues. CDR1 KGHSH and CDR2 LQKENI come from the germline V gene. DNA for the CDR3: TGTGCCAGCTCACCAGACAGGGCCCCCTACGAGCAGTACTTC. Encoded protein: CASSPDRAPYEQYF.

V and J are TRBV7-8 and TRBJ2-7; 10 bases fit TRBD1. Germline trimming cut 2 bases from V and 2 bases from J; bases unmatched to any gene: 6. The CDR3 loop spans 16 amino acids. Germline CDR1 SGHVS, CDR2 FQNEAQ. The CDR3 DNA reads TGTGCCAGCAGCTTAACTTTAGGGACAGGGGCCTACGAGCAGTACTTC. Its translation is CASSLTLGTGAYEQYF.

This clone is a singleton in its sample. The gene calls are TRBV7-9 and TRBJ1-1; D possibly corresponds to TRBD1 (5 bases). Germline V gene data show CDR1 as SEHNR and CDR2 as FQNEAQ (reference sequence). There are 14 residues in the CDR3. Trimming took off 2 bases at V and 3 bases at J, with 10 bases between the two ends. In nucleotides, the CDR3 is TGTGCCAGCAGCTTACGGACACTTCACACTGAAGCTTTCTTT. Protein: CASSLRTLHTEAFF.

The chain carries TRBV18 and TRBJ1-2; D is perhaps TRBD1 (5 bases). Trimming pared 0 bases from V and 0 bases from J, leaving 8 bases between. The CDR3 runs to 15 residues. CDR1 is KGHSH, CDR2 LQKENI, per germline. CDR3 nucleotides: TGTGCCAGCTCACCACCGACAGCCCCTAACTATGGCTACACCTTC. This sequence encodes CASSPPTAPNYGYTF.

As for this clone: Additional DNA sequences in this sample encode the identical CDR3. The chain recombines TRBV9 with TRBJ2-5; 10 bases map to TRBD2. V dropped 0 bases and J dropped 2; count of bases not matched to a gene: 4. Germline CDR1 reads SGDLS; CDR2 reads YYNGEE. The CDR3 length is 16 residues. The CDR3 DNA reads as TGTGCCAGCAGCGTAGGCCCAGCGGGGGGGCAAGAGACCCAGTACTTC. It yields the protein CASSVGPAGGQETQYF.

The rearrangement uses TRBV2 and TRBJ2-7, with no clear D. Germline-derived CDR1 and CDR2 are SNHLY and FYNNEI. Trimming removed 7 bases at V and 2 bases at J, with 9 bases between. The CDR3 length is 12 residues. The CDR3 DNA reads TGTGCCAGCAAAGACTCCCCCTACGAGCAGTACTTC. Its protein is CASKDSPYEQYF.

V and J are TRBV30 and TRBJ1-2, with D hard to call. This CDR3 has 11 residues. From germline, CDR1 is GTSNPN and CDR2 SVGIG (reference sequence). V was trimmed by 2 bases and J by 4 bases, leaving 5 bases between them. This CDR3 is CAWSNLYGYTF. The CDR3 DNA reads TGTGCCTGGAGTAACCTCTATGGCTACACCTTC. Together with reference TRBV30 and TRBJ1-2, the CDR3 gives the full variable domain: SQTIHQWPATLVQPVGSPLSLECTVEGTSNPNLYWYRQAAGRGLQLLFYSVGIGQISSEVPQNLSASRPQDRQFILSSKKLLLSDSGFYLCAWSNLYGYTFGSGTRLTVV.

The chain links TRBV11-2 to TRBJ2-5, with D unresolved. The CDR3 spans 15 residues. The germline gives CDR1 SGHAT, CDR2 FQNNGV. Deletions cut 3 bases from V and 2 bases from J, with 13 bases between. The CDR3 DNA sequence: TGTGCCAGCAGCTTTAGGAACTCGCCACAAGAGACCCAGTACTTC. Protein: CASSFRNSPQETQYF.

This chain links TRBV29-1 with TRBJ2-3; D unresolved. CDR3 length: 15 residues. Trimming left V 3 bases short and J 0 bases short, with 13 bases between. Germline V CDR1 and CDR2: SQVTM, ANQGSEA. This chain's CDR3 is CSVDWKSSSTDTQYF. In nucleotides, the CDR3 is TGCAGCGTTGATTGGAAAAGCTCTAGCACAGATACGCAGTATTTT.

V and J are TRBV18 and TRBJ1-6, with D possibly TRBD1 on 6 matching bases. The germline V gene encodes CDR1 KGHSH and CDR2 LQKENI. Trimming pared 1 base from V and 9 bases from J, leaving 13 bases between. This CDR3 comprises 15 residues. The CDR3 DNA reads TGTGCCAGCTCACCACTGTCAGGGGTTGGTTCACCCCTCCACTTT. As protein: CASSPLSGVGSPLHF.

The chain carries TRBV4-1 and TRBJ2-2, with 9 bases fitting TRBD2. With 1 base clipped from V and 7 bases from J, the junction kept 7 bases outside the gene matches. Germline assignment: CDR1 MGHRA and CDR2 YSYEKL. CDR3 length: 16 residues. The CDR3 coding sequence is TGCGCCAGCAGCCAAGTGGCGGGTAGCGGGGGCGGGGAGCTGTTTTTT. This gives the protein CASSQVAGSGGGELFF.

The chain has TRBV2 and TRBJ2-2; D not resolved. The CDR3 totals 12 residues. The germline CDR1 and CDR2 sequences are SNHLY and FYNNEI. V was cut by 4 bases and J by 6 bases, with 6 bases left in between. The CDR3 DNA reads as TGTGCCAGCAGTGGCACTCCCGGGGAGCTGTTTTTT. It specifies CASSGTPGELFF. Using reference TRBV2 and TRBJ2-2 for the parts outside the CDR3, the full variable domain is EPEVTQTPSHQVTQMGQEVILRCVPISNHLYFYWYRQILGQKVEFLVSFYNNEISEKSEIFDDQFSVERPDGSNFTLKIRSTKLEDSAMYFCASSGTPGELFFGEGSRLTVL.

The rearrangement uses TRBV7-9 and TRBJ2-5; a weak D match, TRBD1 (5 bases). The CDR3 is 17 residues long. Germline values: CDR1 SEHNR, CDR2 FQNEAQ (reference sequence). V dropped 4 bases and J dropped 0 bases, with 18 bases sitting between them. The CDR3 loop is CASSYAPEDTYQETQYF. The CDR3 DNA sequence: TGTGCCAGCAGCTACGCGCCAGAGGACACGTACCAAGAGACCCAGTACTTC. The variable domain in full, completed from reference TRBV7-9 and TRBJ2-5, reads DTGVSQNPRHKITKRGQNVTFRCDPISEHNRLYWYRQTLGQGPEFLTYFQNEAQLEKSRLLSDRFSAERPKGSFSTLEIQRTEQGDSAMYLCASSYAPEDTYQETQYFGPGTRLLVL.

This chain uses TRBV18 with TRBJ2-1; D is undetermined. Trimming stripped 2 bases from V and 0 bases from J, with 8 bases between. From germline, CDR1 is KGHSH and CDR2 LQKENI. This CDR3 is built from 15 residues. CDR3 loop: CASSPAVGSYNEQFF. DNA of the CDR3: TGTGCCAGCTCACCAGCCGTGGGCTCCTACAATGAGCAGTTCTTC.